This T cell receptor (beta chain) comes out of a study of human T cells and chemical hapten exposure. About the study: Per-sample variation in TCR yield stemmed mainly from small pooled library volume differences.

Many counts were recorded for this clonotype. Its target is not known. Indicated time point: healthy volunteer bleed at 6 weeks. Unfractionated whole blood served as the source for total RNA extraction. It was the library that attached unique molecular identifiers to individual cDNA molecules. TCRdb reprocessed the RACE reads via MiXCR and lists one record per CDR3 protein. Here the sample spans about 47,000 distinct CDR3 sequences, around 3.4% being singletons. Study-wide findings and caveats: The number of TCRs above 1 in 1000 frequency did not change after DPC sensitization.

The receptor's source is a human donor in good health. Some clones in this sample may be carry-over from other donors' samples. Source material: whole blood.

The CDR3 region is CSVALQGPNNEQFF. As DNA, the CDR3 is TGCAGCGTAGCCCTGCAGGGACCTAACAATGAGCAGTTCTTC. This sequence joins TRBV29-1 and TRBJ2-1; either TRBD1 or TRBD2 may supply D (5 bases each). This CDR3 contains 14 residues. The ends were cut back, 6 bases at V and 5 bases at J, with 17 bases in the middle. The germline V gene has CDR1 SQVTM and CDR2 ANQGSEA.